This TCR beta chain was captured by sequencing in a study of T cell repertoires in cytomegalovirus infection. As to this clonotype: The antigen remains unidentified.

TCRdb re-derived calls from the reads in MiXCR, one entry per CDR3 protein. The sample carries approximately 990,000 distinct CDR3 sequences, approximately 33% recorded once. Broader study findings: Pooled public TCR beta family frequency picked out CMV carriers with the relevant HLA.

The material was cultured CD8+ T cells from PBMCs, obtained from culture after CMV antigen stimulation. This clonotype originated in a human donor in good health (CMV status not recorded). Some clones in this sample may be carry-over from other donors' samples.

CDR3 in amino acids: CASSFLNRGGLDNEQFF. In nucleotides, the CDR3 is TGTGCCAGCAGCTTCCTCAATAGGGGGGGGCTGGACAATGAGCAGTTCTTC. The V gene is TRBV5-8, the J gene TRBJ2-1; D perhaps matches TRBD2 (7 bases). Looked up from germline, CDR1 is SGHTS and CDR2 is YDEGEE. CDR3 length equals 17 residues. The ends were cut back, 2 bases at V and 5 bases at J, with 20 bases in the middle.